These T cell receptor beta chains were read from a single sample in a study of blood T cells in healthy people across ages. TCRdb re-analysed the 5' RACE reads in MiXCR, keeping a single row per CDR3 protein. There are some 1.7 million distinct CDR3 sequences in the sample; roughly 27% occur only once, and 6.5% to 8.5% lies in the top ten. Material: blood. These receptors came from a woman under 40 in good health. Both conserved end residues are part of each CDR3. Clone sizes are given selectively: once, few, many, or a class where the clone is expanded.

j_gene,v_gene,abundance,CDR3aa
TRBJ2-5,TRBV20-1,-,CSAGERTGPVETRYF
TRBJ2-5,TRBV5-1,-,CASSRGGQVRQETQYF
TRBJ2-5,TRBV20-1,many,CSAGWSDGQETQYF
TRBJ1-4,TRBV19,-,CASSRTRQPGKNEKLFF
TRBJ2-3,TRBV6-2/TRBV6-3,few,CASSYPSGSGTDTQYF
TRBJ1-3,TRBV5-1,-,CASRAQGDSGNTIYF
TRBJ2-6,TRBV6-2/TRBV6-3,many,CASSTTHRLGANVLTF
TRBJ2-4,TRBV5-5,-,CAGSLLAGGPGVKNIRYF
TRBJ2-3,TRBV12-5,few,CASGLLGLAADTQYF
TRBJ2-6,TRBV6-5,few,CASSYGGRGTSGANVLTF
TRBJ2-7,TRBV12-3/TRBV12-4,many,CASFTTRTGSSYEQYF
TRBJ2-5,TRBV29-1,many,CSVRWDRTETQYF
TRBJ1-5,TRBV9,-,CASSSDRNGQPQHF
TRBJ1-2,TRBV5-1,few,CASSTGSSVPEWGYTF
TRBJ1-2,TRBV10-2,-,CAGSVDREYGYTF
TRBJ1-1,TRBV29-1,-,CSWRTGDTEAFF
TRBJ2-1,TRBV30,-,CAWRPGLLKGNEQFF
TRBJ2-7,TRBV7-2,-,CASSLEGEYEQYF
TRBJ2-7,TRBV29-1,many,CSGGTGGSYEQYF